These 6 T cell receptor beta chains came from one sample sequenced in a study of shared clonotypes between healthy human individuals (TCRdb year 2020). Receptor libraries were prepared by the immunoSEQ multiplex PCR assay. TCRdb stores this immuneACCESS table with in-frame sequences only. Part of the clones is absent; in the studies checked, under half of the shortfall reflects unresolved V genes, and no reason is known for the rest. Here the sample has over a million clones; roughly 80% occur a single time. The ten largest make up about 1.5% of the sample. Sample: memory CD4+ T cells sorted from blood. According to the study, the label for this sample's cell subset or site signals: CD45RA-negative fraction. The receptors derive from a man aged 18-30 years in good health.

The J gene is TRBJ2-3, the V gene TRBV7-6; 10 nucleotides agree with TRBD2. CDR3 size: 15 residues. V lost 3 bases, J lost 5 bases, and 5 bases stayed unmatched. Per the germline V gene, CDR1 is SGHVS and CDR2 is FNYEAQ. The CDR3 reads CASSLSGGAGDTQYF. The CDR3 DNA reads TGTGCCAGCAGCTTGAGCGGGGGGGCCGGAGATACGCAGTATTTT.

This clone came up once. For the CDR3, the DNA is TGCGCCAGCAGCTTGGTAGGGACAGGTCTTTCGCAGCAAGCTTTCTTT. This encodes CASSLVGTGLSQQAFF. The chain combines TRBV5-1 with TRBJ1-1; 8 positions match TRBD1. J was trimmed by 9 bases and V by 0 bases; bases with no gene match: 13. The CDR3 consists of 16 residues. Germline V gives CDR1 SGHRS, CDR2 YFSETQ.

This clone occurred a few times. V and J are TRBV5-1 and TRBJ1-1, with no clear D. Trimming removed 0 bases from V and 6 bases from J, with 15 bases in between. This CDR3 is built from 15 residues. Germline V CDR1 and CDR2: SGHRS, YFSETQ. This CDR3 is CASSLDTPGRAEAFF. CDR3 nucleotides: TGCGCCAGCAGCTTGGACACGCCCGGGAGGGCTGAAGCTTTCTTT.

The rearrangement uses TRBV5-4 and TRBJ2-6; 11 bases align to TRBD2. This CDR3 contains 18 residues. Germline values: CDR1 SGHNT, CDR2 YYREEE (reference sequence). V lost 0 bases and J lost 1; bases outside the gene matches: 3. CDR3 DNA sequence: TGTGCCAGCAGCTTGGCTAGCGGGGGGCGGTCTGGGGCCAACGTCCTGACTTTC. This translates into CASSLASGGRSGANVLTF.

The table lists this clone with a count of one. V and J are TRBV27 and TRBJ2-7, with a possible D match to TRBD2 (6 bases). V was pared by 3 bases and J by 3 bases, with 18 bases between. The CDR3 totals 16 residues. CDR1 is MNHEY, CDR2 SMNVEV, per germline (reference sequence). The CDR3 bases are TGTGCCAGCAGTTTTCAATTGGGGGGTAACCTCTACGAGCAGTACTTC. Residues: CASSFQLGGNLYEQYF.

The rearrangement joins TRBV15 to TRBJ2-2; 14 nucleotides match TRBD2. The CDR3 contains 17 residues. Trimming cost V 5 bases and J 4 bases; bases outside gene matches: 6. Germline V lookup: CDR1 LNHNV, CDR2 YYDKDF (reference sequence). The CDR3 DNA sequence: TGTGCCACCAGCCTGACTAGCGGGAGGGGGGGCACCGGGGAGCTGTTTTTT. As protein: CATSLTSGRGGTGELFF.